The clone carrying this TCR beta chain was observed a handful of times. Its antigen is unidentified. TCRdb re-derived calls from the reads in MiXCR, one entry per CDR3 protein. Of roughly 640,000 distinct CDR3 sequences in the sample, roughly a quarter are singletons; the top ten hold under 8.5%. The record originates from a study of T cell repertoires in cytomegalovirus infection. The wider study: Public TCR beta signatures were indicative of both CMV infection and a matching HLA type. Study observations and caveats: CMV carriers having the relevant HLA were flagged by cumulative public TCR beta family frequency.

Per the germline V gene, CDR1 is SEHNR and CDR2 is FQNEAQ (reference sequence). CDR3 size: 16 residues. J was trimmed by 8 bases and V by 5 bases; bases with no gene match: 15. This sequence was found in a human donor in good health (CMV status not recorded). Some clones in this sample may be carry-over from other donors' samples. The chain is built from TRBV7-9 and TRBJ2-3, with 8 bases matching TRBD2. Material for sequencing was CD8+ T cells from PBMCs. CDR3 sequence reads: CASSPLGGELQTTQYF. As DNA, the CDR3 is TGTGCCAGCAGCCCCCTCGGGGGGGAGCTACAGACTACGCAGTATTTT.